This T cell receptor (beta chain) was captured by sequencing in a study of control samples from healthy donors and cancer patients. Repertoires were generated with immunoSEQ multiplex PCR, while TCRdb's copy carries only in-frame clones and drops some. This table has 80,000 or so clones, 94% appearing once. Trimming took 5 bases from V and 4 from J, leaving 17 bases between them. The CDR3 runs to 15 residues. Germline CDR1 and CDR2: PRHDT and FYEKMQ (reference sequence). The TCR was taken from a woman aged 40 to 49 in good health. Sequenced sample: blood. This sequence joins TRBV13 and TRBJ2-5, with D unclear. CDR3 loop: CASSQSARLRETQYF. CDR3 bases: TGTGCCAGCAGCCAAAGCGCGAGGCTTAGAGAGACCCAGTACTTC.